The 9 T cell receptor beta chains reported below all come from one sample, sequenced in a study of blood T cell repertoires in COVID-19. Assay used: immunoSEQ multiplex PCR; TCRdb lists only in-frame clones, some missing. This repertoire shows around 250,000 clones, approximately 85% found once; its top ten account for 9.1%. The sequenced material came from PBMCs or T cells enriched from blood (not recorded which). These receptors originate from a woman in her 50s with acute COVID-19.

The V gene is TRBV2, the J gene TRBJ1-1; 9 nucleotides agree with TRBD1. The V gene end was trimmed by 5 bases and the J gene end by 11 bases; junction bases not matched to a gene: 3. Germline V gene sequence: CDR1 SNHLY, CDR2 FYNNEI. The CDR3 has 11 residues. The CDR3 region is CASSWDRDAFF. The CDR3 bases are TGTGCCAGCAGTTGGGACAGGGACGCTTTCTTT.

The rearrangement uses TRBV19 and TRBJ1-2; 7 bases map to TRBD1. The trim removed 6 bases at V and 2 bases at J, leaving 0 bases unmatched. Germline lookup yields CDR1 LNHDA and CDR2 SQIVND (reference sequence). The CDR3 contains 12 residues. CDR3: CASRTGNYGYTF. The CDR3 DNA reads TGTGCCAGTAGGACAGGGAACTATGGCTACACCTTC.

The chain uses TRBV16 and TRBJ1-2, with D uncertain. The CDR3 covers 15 residues. The V and J ends lost 1 base and 4 bases respectively, with 13 bases between them. Per the germline V gene, CDR1 is KGHSY and CDR2 is FQNENV. This CDR3 reads CASSQWFGGSYGYTF. The CDR3 DNA follows: TGTGCCAGCAGCCAATGGTTCGGAGGGTCCTATGGCTACACCTTC. The variable domain in full, with the rest retrieved from reference TRBV16 and TRBJ1-2, is GEEVAQTPKHLVRGEGQKAKLYCAPIKGHSYVFWYQQVLKNEFKFLISFQNENVFDETGMPKERFSAKCLPNSPCSLEIQATKLEDSAVYFCASSQWFGGSYGYTFGSGTRLTVV.

This chain joins TRBV7-9 and TRBJ2-3; TRBD1 aligns across 8 bases. With 2 bases clipped from V and 2 bases from J, the junction kept 3 bases outside the gene matches. CDR1 and CDR2 from the germline V gene are SEHNR and FQNEAQ (reference sequence). The CDR3 is made up of 15 amino acids. CDR3 nucleotide sequence: TGTGCCAGCAGCTTATGGGACAGGATCACAGATACGCAGTATTTT. Translation gives CASSLWDRITDTQYF.

The chain has TRBV30 and TRBJ2-5, with 7 positions matching TRBD1. This CDR3 is built from 13 residues. Germline CDR1 reads GTSNPN; CDR2 reads SVGIG (reference sequence). Trimming removed 0 bases from V and 6 bases from J; junction bases left unmatched: 4. CDR3 sequence reads: CAWSVQGSKTQYF. CDR3 in DNA: TGTGCCTGGAGTGTACAGGGGTCGAAGACCCAGTACTTC.

The rearrangement links TRBV12-3 or TRBV12-4 to TRBJ1-1, with 8 bases matching TRBD1. This CDR3 is built from 13 residues. V was pared by 8 bases and J by 6 bases, with 8 bases of the junction left unmatched. CDR3 protein: CASLLQGAAEAFF. CDR3 coding DNA: TGTGCCAGCCTACTTCAGGGGGCCGCTGAAGCTTTCTTT.

The gene calls are TRBV3-1 (or the pseudogene TRBV3-2) and TRBJ1-2; D is uncertain. Germline CDR1 and CDR2: LGHDT and YNNKEL (reference sequence). The CDR3 runs to 16 residues. Trimming stripped 2 bases from V and 6 bases from J, with 19 bases between. CDR3 in amino acids: CASSQSPAASIDGYTF. Written as DNA, the CDR3 is TGTGCCAGCAGCCAAAGTCCGGCAGCGAGTATTGATGGCTACACCTTC.

The chain is built from TRBV21-1 and TRBJ1-5. TRBV21-1 is a documented pseudogene. There are 12 residues in the CDR3. The CDR3 DNA reads TGTGCCAGGGACAAAGGGAGGCAGCCCCAGCATTTT. This sequence encodes CARDKGRQPQHF.

This clone has just one count. The genes are TRBV4-1 and TRBJ2-3; TRBD2 matches 14 bases. Germline CDR1 and CDR2: MGHRA and YSYEKL. V lost 4 bases and J lost 5; bases outside the gene matches: 5. This CDR3 has 16 amino acids. DNA for the CDR3: TGCGCCAGCAGCCGGACTAGCGGGGGGTCTATAGATACGCAGTATTTT. This sequence encodes CASSRTSGGSIDTQYF.